This T cell receptor beta chain emerged from a study of OX40 agonist ivuxolimab in advanced cancers. As for the study in general: Hepatocellular carcinoma, melanoma, renal cell or head and neck cancer affected the dose-escalation patients. Of mixed ages from about 23 to 79 and averaging approximately 60 years, the group was roughly 83% male. The eligibility criteria allowed prior anti-PD-1, anti-PD-L1 or anti-CTLA-4 therapy, and around 40% had some. Whole-study results and caveats: Expansion of clones was among the lowest in partial responders at 0.1-3.0 mg/kg.

Profiled with immunoSEQ multiplex PCR; TCRdb holds only in-frame clones, not every one. This sample carries approximately 99,000 clones, 94% of them seen once, and the ten largest clones take about 0.18%. V was clipped by 4 bases and J by 0 bases, with 13 bases between them. The CDR3 has 16 residues. In germline, CDR1 is SGHNT, CDR2 YENEEA. In the case of this clone: Antigen specificity is unknown.

This TCR was sampled from an adult with an advanced solid tumor such as melanoma, head and neck, liver or kidney cancer. This chain connects TRBV11-3 to TRBJ2-1; D is ambiguous. This specimen consisted of CD4+ or CD8+ T cells sorted from blood, obtained in a trial of the OX40 agonist ivuxolimab. As DNA, the CDR3 is TGTGCCAGCAGCTCCTCGACTCTAAGCTCCTACAATGAGCAGTTCTTC. Its translation is CASSSSTLSSYNEQFF.